The present T cell receptor (beta chain) was sequenced within a study of PD-L1 blockade in urothelial cancer. The wider study: Each participant's history included 0 to 3 prior chemotherapy regimens. Blood was subjected to analysis at 3 weeks (second dose) and 6 weeks following treatment start.

Sequencing used immunoSEQ multiplex PCR; TCRdb keeps in-frame clones, though not all of them. In the table there are some 87,000 clones, around 87% of which are singletons. Germline CDR1 reads SEHNR; CDR2 reads FQNEAQ (reference sequence). The CDR3 has 14 amino acids. Trimming stripped 5 bases from V and 3 bases from J, with 14 bases between. Regarding time point: pretreatment peripheral blood. Locally advanced or metastatic urothelial carcinoma was present in patients. This sequence originates from a man aged 55 to 69 with urothelial cancer. The input for sequencing was PBMCs, taken around atezolizumab (anti-PD-L1) treatment. The V gene is TRBV7-9, the J gene TRBJ2-7, with a weak D call TRBD1 (6 bases). The CDR3 here is CASSHRATFYEQYF. CDR3 sequence (DNA): TGTGCCAGCAGCCACAGGGCCACCTTCTACGAGCAGTACTTC.